A selection of T cell receptor beta chains follows, all from one sample in a study of graft-versus-host responses after intestinal transplantation. Method: immunoSEQ multiplex PCR; TCRdb's copy keeps in-frame clones and lacks some. The table has 39,000 or so clones, about 93% seen once; the top ten hold approximately 20%. Their specific antigens are unknown. The sequenced sample was unstimulated CD8+ T cells sorted from spleen or lymph node cells, obtained before transplant. These receptors were collected from a human donor who was the organ donor for an intestinal transplant. CDR3s include the opening cysteine and the closing phenylalanine or tryptophan. Fields, in order: J gene, V gene, D gene, clone size, CDR3 protein, CDR3 DNA. A D gene is named only where the DNA matches it firmly. Some rows have no size entry. The others give once, few or many, or a class for an expanded clone.

j_call: TRBJ2-1
v_call: TRBV9
d_call: TRBD2
clone_size: NA
cdr3_aa: CASSTPLGLADYNEQFF
cdr3_nt: TGTGCCAGCAGTACGCCCCTAGGACTAGCGGACTACAATGAGCAGTTCTTC

j_call: TRBJ2-1
v_call: TRBV27
d_call: TRBD2
clone_size: NA
cdr3_aa: CASSLAGANEQFF
cdr3_nt: TGTGCCAGCAGTTTAGCGGGAGCCAATGAGCAGTTCTTC

j_call: TRBJ2-3
v_call: TRBV7-9
d_call: TRBD2
clone_size: NA
cdr3_aa: CASSLIGREPTDTQYF
cdr3_nt: TGTGCCAGCAGCTTAATCGGGCGGGAGCCCACAGATACGCAGTATTTT

j_call: TRBJ2-2
v_call: TRBV28
d_call: NA
clone_size: NA
cdr3_aa: CASSLVGELFF
cdr3_nt: TGTGCCAGCAGTTTGGTCGGGGAGCTGTTTTTT

j_call: TRBJ2-7
v_call: TRBV4-1
d_call: TRBD2
clone_size: NA
cdr3_aa: CASSGSGRGSYEQYF
cdr3_nt: TGCGCCAGCTCTGGAAGCGGGAGGGGCTCCTACGAGCAGTACTTC

j_call: TRBJ1-1
v_call: TRBV4-3
d_call: TRBD1
clone_size: NA
cdr3_aa: CASSQAGGMNTEAFF
cdr3_nt: TGCGCCAGCAGCCAAGCAGGGGGCATGAACACTGAAGCTTTCTTT

j_call: TRBJ1-3
v_call: TRBV5-4
d_call: NA
clone_size: NA
cdr3_aa: CASSGGHFSGNTIYF
cdr3_nt: TGTGCCAGCAGCGGGGGACATTTCTCTGGAAACACCATATATTTT

j_call: TRBJ2-6
v_call: TRBV5-2
d_call: NA
clone_size: NA
cdr3_aa: CASNFPWSTQSRANVLTF
cdr3_nt: TGTGCCAGCAATTTTCCCTGGAGTACACAAAGTCGGGCCAACGTCCTGACTTTC

j_call: TRBJ1-2
v_call: TRBV9
d_call: NA
clone_size: once
cdr3_aa: CASSVAPRTSPNYGYTF
cdr3_nt: TGTGCCAGCAGCGTAGCGCCCCGGACGAGCCCTAACTATGGCTACACCTTC

j_call: TRBJ2-1
v_call: TRBV30
d_call: NA
clone_size: NA
cdr3_aa: CAWSTGNEQFF
cdr3_nt: TGTGCCTGGTCGACGGGCAATGAGCAGTTCTTC

j_call: TRBJ1-5
v_call: TRBV10-1
d_call: TRBD1
clone_size: NA
cdr3_aa: CASTETGGFYQPQHF
cdr3_nt: TGCGCCAGCACCGAGACAGGGGGCTTTTATCAGCCCCAGCATTTT

j_call: TRBJ2-7
v_call: TRBV25-1
d_call: NA
clone_size: NA
cdr3_aa: CASRGRQGGYYEQYF
cdr3_nt: TGTGCCAGCAGAGGCCGGCAGGGTGGGTACTACGAGCAGTACTTC

j_call: TRBJ2-7
v_call: TRBV18
d_call: TRBD2
clone_size: NA
cdr3_aa: CASSRGTSGYEQYF
cdr3_nt: TGTGCCAGCTCACGGGGGACTAGCGGCTACGAGCAGTACTTC

j_call: TRBJ2-1
v_call: TRBV7-2
d_call: NA
clone_size: NA
cdr3_aa: CASSFRDYNEQFF
cdr3_nt: TGTGCCAGCAGCTTCCGGGACTACAATGAGCAGTTCTTC

j_call: TRBJ1-4
v_call: TRBV6-4
d_call: TRBD1
clone_size: NA
cdr3_aa: CASSDRGQEKLFF
cdr3_nt: TGTGCCAGCAGTGACAGGGGGCAAGAAAAACTGTTTTTT

j_call: TRBJ2-7
v_call: TRBV29-1
d_call: NA
clone_size: NA
cdr3_aa: CSVEGWGSYEQYF
cdr3_nt: TGCAGCGTTGAAGGATGGGGCAGCTACGAGCAGTACTTC

j_call: TRBJ2-1
v_call: TRBV27
d_call: TRBD2
clone_size: NA
cdr3_aa: CASSFGFGREASGRQFF
cdr3_nt: TGTGCCAGCAGTTTTGGGTTTGGGCGGGAGGCTTCAGGCAGGCAGTTCTTC

j_call: TRBJ2-7
v_call: TRBV11-1
d_call: NA
clone_size: NA
cdr3_aa: CASSLAAGQGSYEQYF
cdr3_nt: TGTGCCAGCAGCTTAGCGGCAGGGCAGGGCTCCTACGAGCAGTACTTC

j_call: TRBJ2-2
v_call: TRBV7-9
d_call: NA
clone_size: NA
cdr3_aa: CASSPRQVTPYTGELFF
cdr3_nt: TGTGCCAGCAGCCCTCGACAGGTCACACCCTACACCGGGGAGCTGTTTTTT

j_call: TRBJ2-3
v_call: TRBV4-2
d_call: TRBD1
clone_size: NA
cdr3_aa: CASSQDLDRYTDTQYF
cdr3_nt: TGTGCCAGCAGCCAAGATCTGGACAGGTACACAGATACGCAGTATTTT

j_call: TRBJ2-5
v_call: TRBV27
d_call: NA
clone_size: once
cdr3_aa: CASSLSKETQYF
cdr3_nt: TGTGCCAGCAGTTTATCCAAAGAGACCCAGTACTTC

j_call: TRBJ2-7
v_call: TRBV4-1
d_call: NA
clone_size: NA
cdr3_aa: CASSQEGGPGTYEQYF
cdr3_nt: TGCGCCAGCAGCCAAGAGGGAGGACCGGGCACCTACGAGCAGTACTTC

j_call: TRBJ2-1
v_call: TRBV2
d_call: TRBD2
clone_size: NA
cdr3_aa: CASSPLTVSGRVYNEQFF
cdr3_nt: TGTGCCAGCAGTCCCCTCACCGTTAGCGGGAGGGTATACAATGAGCAGTTCTTC

j_call: TRBJ2-3
v_call: TRBV6-4
d_call: NA
clone_size: NA
cdr3_aa: CASSPGEFSTDTQYF
cdr3_nt: TGTGCCAGCTCCCCAGGGGAGTTTAGCACAGATACGCAGTATTTT

j_call: TRBJ2-7
v_call: TRBV7-8
d_call: NA
clone_size: NA
cdr3_aa: CASSLRPYEQYF
cdr3_nt: TGTGCCAGCAGCTTAAGACCCTACGAGCAGTACTTC

j_call: TRBJ1-1
v_call: TRBV7-9
d_call: NA
clone_size: NA
cdr3_aa: CASSLVTGSLNTEAFF
cdr3_nt: TGTGCCAGCAGCTTAGTTACCGGCAGCCTTAACACTGAAGCTTTCTTT

j_call: TRBJ1-1
v_call: TRBV6-5
d_call: TRBD1
clone_size: NA
cdr3_aa: CASSPGQGSTEAFF
cdr3_nt: TGTGCCAGCAGTCCGGGACAGGGGAGCACTGAAGCTTTCTTT

j_call: TRBJ1-5
v_call: TRBV28
d_call: NA
clone_size: NA
cdr3_aa: CASSFSVEDNYSNQPQHF
cdr3_nt: TGTGCCAGCAGTTTTTCCGTCGAAGACAACTATAGCAATCAGCCCCAGCATTTT

j_call: TRBJ2-2
v_call: TRBV5-1
d_call: TRBD1
clone_size: few
cdr3_aa: CASSPGQGGTGELFF
cdr3_nt: TGCGCCAGCAGCCCAGGACAGGGGGGCACCGGGGAGCTGTTTTTT

j_call: TRBJ2-5
v_call: TRBV28
d_call: NA
clone_size: NA
cdr3_aa: CASSLWVGGLGETQYF
cdr3_nt: TGTGCCAGCAGTTTATGGGTCGGGGGGCTGGGAGAGACCCAGTACTTC

j_call: TRBJ2-1
v_call: TRBV28
d_call: TRBD2
clone_size: NA
cdr3_aa: CASSEGRTSGSDEQFF
cdr3_nt: TGTGCCAGCAGCGAGGGAAGGACTAGCGGGAGCGATGAGCAGTTCTTC

j_call: TRBJ2-1
v_call: TRBV7-9
d_call: TRBD2
clone_size: NA
cdr3_aa: CASSSGTRGYNEQFF
cdr3_nt: TGTGCCAGCAGCTCCGGGACTAGAGGGTACAATGAGCAGTTCTTC

j_call: TRBJ2-6
v_call: TRBV4-3
d_call: NA
clone_size: NA
cdr3_aa: CASSPHSGDGANVLTF
cdr3_nt: TGCGCCAGCAGCCCACACTCAGGGGACGGGGCCAACGTCCTGACTTTC

j_call: TRBJ2-1
v_call: TRBV4-1
d_call: NA
clone_size: once
cdr3_aa: CASSQKHLGPSSYPEFF
cdr3_nt: TGCGCCAGCAGCCAAAAGCATCTTGGGCCTAGCTCCTACCCGGAGTTCTTC

j_call: TRBJ1-5
v_call: TRBV19
d_call: NA
clone_size: NA
cdr3_aa: CASTGGNQPQHF
cdr3_nt: TGTGCCAGTACAGGGGGCAATCAGCCCCAGCATTTT

j_call: TRBJ2-2
v_call: TRBV7-9
d_call: NA
clone_size: NA
cdr3_aa: CASSTRSSIGELFF
cdr3_nt: TGTGCCAGCAGCACCCGCTCTAGCATCGGGGAGCTGTTTTTT

j_call: TRBJ1-1
v_call: TRBV29-1
d_call: NA
clone_size: NA
cdr3_aa: CSASWGMNTEAFF
cdr3_nt: TGCAGCGCCAGTTGGGGGATGAACACTGAAGCTTTCTTT

j_call: TRBJ1-1
v_call: TRBV6-5
d_call: NA
clone_size: NA
cdr3_aa: CASSFLGLSNTEAFF
cdr3_nt: TGTGCCAGCAGTTTCTTAGGGCTATCGAACACTGAAGCTTTCTTT